A selection of T cell receptor beta chains follows, all from one sample in a study of T cell responses to AZD1222 COVID-19 vaccine. The repertoire was sequenced with immunoSEQ multiplex PCR; TCRdb's copy has only in-frame clones and lacks some. The sample lists tens of thousands of clones, around 81% occurring once. Here the sequenced sample was peripheral blood, taken 28 days after the second AZD1222 dose. These receptor sequences come from an adult who received the AZD1222 COVID-19 vaccine. Both conserved end residues are part of each CDR3. Each record gives: J gene, D gene, clone size, V gene, CDR3 DNA, CDR3 protein. D genes are given only for firm matches. For some rows the clone size is stated as once, few or many, or as a class when expanded; others skip it.

TRBJ1-2	-	-	TRBV20-1	TGCAGTGCTAGTGCCCCGGGGGGGGGCTATGGCTACACCTTC	CSASAPGGGYGYTF
TRBJ1-5	-	-	TRBV21-1	TGTGCCAGCAGCAAAGCGCGGGGGCCCTATAGCAATCAGCCCCAGCATTTT	CASSKARGPYSNQPQHF
TRBJ1-2	-	few	TRBV4-2	TGTGCCAGCAGCCAAGGGACCCTCCAGGGCTATGGCTACACCTTC	CASSQGTLQGYGYTF
TRBJ2-7	-	-	TRBV20-1	TGCAGTGCTAAGGGGTACGAGCAGTACTTC	CSAKGYEQYF
TRBJ1-4	TRBD1	-	TRBV30	TGTGCCTGGAGTTCGCCGACAGGGAGGAGCGAAAAACTGTTTTTT	CAWSSPTGRSEKLFF
TRBJ2-3	-	-	TRBV7-2	TGTGCCAGCAGCTCCCAGGGGTTCTCCTTAACAGATACGCAGTATTTT	CASSSQGFSLTDTQYF
TRBJ2-6	TRBD1	-	TRBV2	TGTGCCACTGGACAGGGAAGCTCTGGGGCCAACGTCCTGACTTTC	CATGQGSSGANVLTF
TRBJ2-3	TRBD1	-	TRBV27	TGTGCCAGCAGTTTCATTGCTGGGGGCAACCGCAGGGGGACAGATACGCAGTATTTT	CASSFIAGGNRRGTDTQYF
TRBJ1-5	-	-	TRBV12-3/TRBV12-4	TGTGCCTCTCGGGTGGGAAGGCAGCCCCAGCATTTT	CASRVGRQPQHF
TRBJ1-6	-	once	TRBV4-3	TGCGCCAGCAGCCAAGGGACAGTCACATCTAATTCACCCCTCCACTTT	CASSQGTVTSNSPLHF
TRBJ2-7	-	-	TRBV7-2	TGTGCCAGCAGTTACCAACAGGGAGCTACCTACGAGCAGTACTTC	CASSYQQGATYEQYF
TRBJ1-4	-	-	TRBV5-1	TGCGCCAGCAGCCAGGGGAGGGAGAATGAAAAACTGTTTTTT	CASSQGRENEKLFF
TRBJ2-7	-	-	TRBV12-5	TGTGCTAGTGGTTTGGTCAGGAGCGGCAGCGAGCAGTACTTC	CASGLVRSGSEQYF
TRBJ2-1	-	-	TRBV7-3	TGTGCCAGCAGCTTACTTCCCGGGCTGAACAATGAGCAGTTCTTC	CASSLLPGLNNEQFF
TRBJ2-7	-	-	TRBV6-5	TGTGCCAGCAGTCCCGCAACCGGGTCGGAGCAGTACTTC	CASSPATGSEQYF
TRBJ1-6	-	-	TRBV29-1	TGCAGCGTTGGGGCAGGGACGAATTCACCCCTCCACTTT	CSVGAGTNSPLHF
TRBJ2-1	TRBD2	-	TRBV11-2	TGTGCCAGCAGCCTTCGGATAGCGGGAGTGGCCAATGAGCAGTTCTTC	CASSLRIAGVANEQFF
TRBJ1-5	-	-	TRBV5-3	TGTGCCAGACTCGGGATCAATCAGCCCCAGCATTTT	CARLGINQPQHF
TRBJ1-1	TRBD1	-	TRBV30	TGTGCCTGGATGGGGCTGACAGGGCGTAACACTGAAGCTTTCTTT	CAWMGLTGRNTEAFF
TRBJ2-2	-	-	TRBV12-3/TRBV12-4	TGTGCCAGCAGCCGGATCACCGGGGAGCTGTTTTTT	CASSRITGELFF
TRBJ2-2	-	-	TRBV6-1	TGTGCCAGCAGTGAAGTTGGAGGGGACACCGGGGAGCTGTTTTTT	CASSEVGGDTGELFF
TRBJ1-6	-	-	TRBV30	TGTGCCTGGAAAATTGGGGAGACAAAAGTATCACCCCTCCACTTT	CAWKIGETKVSPLHF
TRBJ2-7	-	-	TRBV7-9	TGTGCCAGCAGCTTACGACAGGACTCCTACGAGCAGTACTTC	CASSLRQDSYEQYF
TRBJ2-2	-	-	TRBV7-8	TGTGCCAGCAGCCCTTTTACGGGCACCGGGGAGCTGTTTTTT	CASSPFTGTGELFF
TRBJ2-3	TRBD2	few	TRBV28	TGTGCCAGCAGACTCTTGCGGGAGGGGTTGTATTTT	CASRLLREGLYF
TRBJ2-2	-	-	TRBV6-2/TRBV6-3	TGTGCCAGCAGTTACGTGCTCCCCTACACCGGGGAGCTGTTTTTT	CASSYVLPYTGELFF
TRBJ1-4	-	-	TRBV28	TGTGCCAGCACGACTGCAACTAATGAAAAACTGTTTTTT	CASTTATNEKLFF
TRBJ1-5	-	-	TRBV20-1	TGCAGTGCTAGTCCGCCCTGGAGCAATCAGCCCCAGCATTTT	CSASPPWSNQPQHF
TRBJ2-1	TRBD1	-	TRBV5-1	TGCGCCAGCAGCAGGGGGGACAGGGACGAGCAGTTCTTC	CASSRGDRDEQFF
TRBJ2-3	TRBD1	-	TRBV6-1	TGTGCCAGCAGTGAGCGCCGGGACAGCCGCACAGATACGCAGTATTTT	CASSERRDSRTDTQYF
TRBJ2-3	TRBD2	-	TRBV27	TGTGCCAGCAGCACACCCTACGGGACTAGCGGGAGCCCACGCACAGATACGCAGTATTTT	CASSTPYGTSGSPRTDTQYF
TRBJ1-2	TRBD1	-	TRBV5-1	TGCGCCAGCAGCCGCTCAGGGGGGGACTATGGCTACACCTTC	CASSRSGGDYGYTF
TRBJ2-1	-	-	TRBV6-5	TGTGCCAGCAGTAGCGGGCCCTACAATGAGCAGTTCTTC	CASSSGPYNEQFF
TRBJ2-3	TRBD2	-	TRBV7-2	TGTGCCAGCAGCTTAGAAGCGGGGAGGGGTACAGATACGCAGTATTTT	CASSLEAGRGTDTQYF
TRBJ1-2	-	-	TRBV5-4	TGTGCCAGCAGCTTGGAGGAGCTCTATGGCTACACCTTC	CASSLEELYGYTF
TRBJ2-5	-	-	TRBV6-5	TGTGCCAGCAGTTACCCGCAACAAGAGACCCAGTACTTC	CASSYPQQETQYF
TRBJ2-1	-	-	TRBV28	TGTGCCAGCAGTTTTAGACCCTACAATGAGCAGTTCTTC	CASSFRPYNEQFF
TRBJ1-6	-	-	TRBV5-8	TGTGCCAGCAGCTTGTTGCCCAGCCAAAATTCACCCCTCCACTTT	CASSLLPSQNSPLHF
TRBJ1-5	-	few	TRBV30	TGTGCCTGGAGTATTGGGAATCAGCCCCAGCATTTT	CAWSIGNQPQHF
TRBJ2-1	TRBD1	-	TRBV29-1	TGCAGCGTTGAGAGACAGGGCTTCAATGAGCAGTTCTTC	CSVERQGFNEQFF